Here is one T cell receptor (beta chain) with its context. Its antigen is currently unknown. This specimen comes from a study of blood T cells in healthy people across ages. General study findings and limits: Older age went with lower TCR beta diversity per million T cells, in a roughly linear way. Donors of long life had a larger count of naive CD4+ cells and greater diversity than aged donors.

CDR1 is ENHRY, CDR2 SYGVKD, per germline. The CDR3 is made up of 15 amino acids. V lost 0 bases and J 4 bases, leaving 12 bases between the germline ends. Next came a second PCR, run for about 6 to 11 cycles, which used a sample-barcoded 5' primer along with a J-beta primer mix. TCRdb independently ran MiXCR on the 5' RACE reads; one entry per CDR3 protein. The sample carries more than 650,000 distinct CDR3 sequences, approximately 21% recorded once. With each sample, at least 5 micrograms of total RNA were extracted. The sequence was collected from a man in his sixties or seventies in good health. The rearrangement links TRBV10-3 to TRBJ1-1; D unclear. The sequenced sample was blood. CDR3 bases: TGTGCCATCAGTGAGTCGAGCGGGGTGGGCACTGAAGCTTTCTTT. This codes for CAISESSGVGTEAFF.